What follows is one TCR beta chain and its context. Authors' data handling: Amplification of reference gene primers provided the estimated nucleated cell counts. The data were produced by immunoSEQ multiplex PCR, yet TCRdb's version contains in-frame clones alone and is incomplete. V, J and clone size derive from that table, while D and trimming were established from the DNA sequence. Among 200,000 or so clones, roughly nine tenths were seen once, and the ten largest hold 1.5% to 2%. The CDR3 is 15 amino acids. V lost 2 bases to trimming and J lost 0 bases, with 8 bases between them. Germline assignment: CDR1 LNHDA and CDR2 SQIVND (reference sequence). This sample stems from a study of blood T cell repertoires in COVID-19. Study-wide background: The United States, Italy and Spain supplied acute and convalescent COVID-19 samples. The analysed material was cDNA or gDNA that came from T cells, B-cell-depleted T cells, or PBMCs.

This clonotype was sampled from a man in his sixties or seventies with acute or convalescent COVID-19. The V gene is TRBV19, the J gene TRBJ1-3; a weak D match, TRBD1 (5 bases). Sample: peripheral blood. The CDR3 loop is CASSIQGASGNTIYF. In DNA, the CDR3 is TGTGCCAGTAGTATACAGGGCGCCTCTGGAAACACCATATATTTT. Full variable domain (remainder filled in from reference TRBV19 and TRBJ1-3): DGGITQSPKYLFRKEGQNVTLSCEQNLNHDAMYWYRQDPGQGLRLIYYSQIVNDFQKGDIAEGYSVSREKKESFPLTVTSAQKNPTAFYLCASSIQGASGNTIYFGEGSWLTVV.